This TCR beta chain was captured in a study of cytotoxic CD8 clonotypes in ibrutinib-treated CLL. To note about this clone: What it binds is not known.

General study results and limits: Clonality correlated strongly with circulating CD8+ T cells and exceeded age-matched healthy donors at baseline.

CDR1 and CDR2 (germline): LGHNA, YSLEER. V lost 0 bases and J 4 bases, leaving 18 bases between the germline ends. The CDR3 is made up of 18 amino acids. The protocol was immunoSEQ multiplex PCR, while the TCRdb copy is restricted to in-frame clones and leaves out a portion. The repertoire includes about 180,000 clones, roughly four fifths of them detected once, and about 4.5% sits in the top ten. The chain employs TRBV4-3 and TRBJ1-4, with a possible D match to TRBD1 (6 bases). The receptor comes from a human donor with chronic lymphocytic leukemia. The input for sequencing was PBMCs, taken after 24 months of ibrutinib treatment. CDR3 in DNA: TGCGCCAGCAGCCAAGATGGGGTAGGGGCAGGGGTTAATGAAAAACTGTTTTTT. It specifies CASSQDGVGAGVNEKLFF.